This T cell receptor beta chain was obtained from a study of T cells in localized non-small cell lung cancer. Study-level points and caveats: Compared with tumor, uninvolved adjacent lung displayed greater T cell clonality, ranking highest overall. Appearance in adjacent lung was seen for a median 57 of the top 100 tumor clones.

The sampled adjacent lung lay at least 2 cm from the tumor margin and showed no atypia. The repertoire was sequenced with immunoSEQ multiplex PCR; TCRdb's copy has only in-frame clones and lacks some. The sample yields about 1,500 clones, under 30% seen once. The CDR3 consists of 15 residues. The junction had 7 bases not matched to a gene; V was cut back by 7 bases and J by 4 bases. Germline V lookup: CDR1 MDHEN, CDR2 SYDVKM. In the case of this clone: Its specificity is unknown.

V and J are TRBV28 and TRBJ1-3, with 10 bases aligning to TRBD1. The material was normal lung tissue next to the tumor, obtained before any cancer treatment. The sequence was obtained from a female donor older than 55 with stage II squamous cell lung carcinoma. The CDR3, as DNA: TGTGCCAGCACCACGACAGGGGGCTTCGGAAACACCATATATTTT. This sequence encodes CASTTTGGFGNTIYF.